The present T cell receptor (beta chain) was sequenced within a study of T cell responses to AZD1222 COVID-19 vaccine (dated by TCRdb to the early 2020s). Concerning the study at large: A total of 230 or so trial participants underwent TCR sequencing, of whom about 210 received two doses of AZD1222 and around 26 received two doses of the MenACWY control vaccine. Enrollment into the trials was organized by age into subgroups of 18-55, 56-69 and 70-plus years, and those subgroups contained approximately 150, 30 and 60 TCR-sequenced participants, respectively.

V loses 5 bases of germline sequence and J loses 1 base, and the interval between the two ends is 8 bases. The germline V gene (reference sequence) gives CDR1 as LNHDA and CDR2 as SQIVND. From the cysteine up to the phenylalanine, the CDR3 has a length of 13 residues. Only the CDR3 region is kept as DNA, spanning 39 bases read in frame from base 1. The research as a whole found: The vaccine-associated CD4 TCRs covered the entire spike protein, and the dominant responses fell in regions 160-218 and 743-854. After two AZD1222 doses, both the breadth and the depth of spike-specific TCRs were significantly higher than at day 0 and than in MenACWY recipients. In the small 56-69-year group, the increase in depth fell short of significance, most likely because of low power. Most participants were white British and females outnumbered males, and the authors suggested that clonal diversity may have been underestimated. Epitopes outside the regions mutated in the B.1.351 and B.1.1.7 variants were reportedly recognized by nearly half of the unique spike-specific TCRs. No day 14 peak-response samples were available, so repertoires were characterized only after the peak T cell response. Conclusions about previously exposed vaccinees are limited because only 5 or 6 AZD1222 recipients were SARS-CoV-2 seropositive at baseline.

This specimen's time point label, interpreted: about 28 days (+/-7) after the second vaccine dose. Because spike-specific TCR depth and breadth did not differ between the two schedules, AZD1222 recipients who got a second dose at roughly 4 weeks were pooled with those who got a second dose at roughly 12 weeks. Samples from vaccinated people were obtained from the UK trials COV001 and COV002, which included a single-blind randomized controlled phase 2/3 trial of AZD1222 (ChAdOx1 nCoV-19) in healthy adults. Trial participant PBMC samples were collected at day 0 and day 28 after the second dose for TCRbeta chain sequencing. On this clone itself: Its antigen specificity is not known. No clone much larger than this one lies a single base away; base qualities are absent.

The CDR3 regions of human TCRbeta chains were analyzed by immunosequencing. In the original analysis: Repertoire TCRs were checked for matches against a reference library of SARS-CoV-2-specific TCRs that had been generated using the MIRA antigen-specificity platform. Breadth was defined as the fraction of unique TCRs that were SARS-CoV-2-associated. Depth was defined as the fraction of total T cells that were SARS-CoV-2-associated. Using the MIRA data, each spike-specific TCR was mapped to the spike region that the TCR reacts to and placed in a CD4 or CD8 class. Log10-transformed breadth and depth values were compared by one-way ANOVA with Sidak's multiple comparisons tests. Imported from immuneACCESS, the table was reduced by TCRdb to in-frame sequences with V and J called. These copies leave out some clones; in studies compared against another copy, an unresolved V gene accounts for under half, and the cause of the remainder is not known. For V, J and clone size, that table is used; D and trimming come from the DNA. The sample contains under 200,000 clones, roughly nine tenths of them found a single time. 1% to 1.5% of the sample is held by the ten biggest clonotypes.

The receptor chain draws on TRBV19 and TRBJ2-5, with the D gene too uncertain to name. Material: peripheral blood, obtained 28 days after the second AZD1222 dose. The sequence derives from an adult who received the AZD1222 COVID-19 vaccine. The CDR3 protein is CASSRARQETQYF. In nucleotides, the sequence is TGTGCCAGTAGTCGGGCTCGCCAAGAGACCCAGTACTTC.